Presented here are 18 T cell receptor beta chains from one specimen sequenced in a study of pediatric ulcerative colitis. The repertoire was sequenced with immunoSEQ multiplex PCR; TCRdb's copy has only in-frame clones and lacks some. The sample lists about 64,000 clones; 77% were seen once. The sample comprised blood. The receptors come from a boy younger than 18 with moderate ulcerative colitis.

This chain uses TRBV28 with TRBJ2-2; a weak D match, TRBD1 (5 bases). V lost 4 bases, J lost 3 bases, and 15 bases lay in between. Germline V CDR1 and CDR2: MDHEN, SYDVKM. The CDR3 contains 16 residues. The CDR3 nucleotides are TGTGCCAGCAGTTCCCCGGGTGACAGCTACACCGGGGAGCTGTTTTTT. Protein product: CASSSPGDSYTGELFF.

The chain uses TRBV6-6 and TRBJ1-1; D uncertain. Trimming cost V 6 bases and J 1 base, with 9 bases left between them. CDR1 is MNHNY and CDR2 is SVGAGI in the germline V gene (reference sequence). The CDR3 loop spans 13 amino acids. The CDR3 DNA reads TGTGCCAGCAGGCCTACACAGAACACTGAAGCTTTCTTT. Translation: CASRPTQNTEAFF.

The V and J genes are TRBV7-3 and TRBJ2-1; no definite D call. Trimming pared 2 bases from V and 7 bases from J, leaving 9 bases between. The CDR3 extends over 13 amino acids. Germline assignment: CDR1 SGHTA and CDR2 FQGTGA. Here the CDR3 reads CASSLHVGNEQFF. The CDR3 nucleotides are TGTGCCAGCAGCTTACATGTGGGAAATGAGCAGTTCTTC.

This chain uses TRBV19 with TRBJ2-2; 7 nucleotides line up with TRBD1. Per germline, CDR1 LNHDA and CDR2 SQIVND (reference sequence). V gave up 5 bases and J gave up 4 bases; unmatched junction bases: 4. The CDR3 is 14 amino acids. The CDR3 bases are TGTGCCAGTAGTGACAGGGTGGGCACCGGGGAGCTGTTTTTT. Amino acid sequence: CASSDRVGTGELFF. The entire variable domain, with the rest obtained from reference TRBV19 and TRBJ2-2, is as follows: DGGITQSPKYLFRKEGQNVTLSCEQNLNHDAMYWYRQDPGQGLRLIYYSQIVNDFQKGDIAEGYSVSREKKESFPLTVTSAQKNPTAFYLCASSDRVGTGELFFGEGSRLTVL.

This clone was picked up a small number of times. The chain carries TRBV5-1 and TRBJ2-1; TRBD2 aligns across 8 bases. In germline, CDR1 is SGHRS, CDR2 YFSETQ. This CDR3 comprises 14 residues. Trimming removed 4 bases from V and 4 bases from J; junction bases left unmatched: 4. The CDR3 DNA follows: TGCGCCAGCAGCAATAGCGGGGCTTACAATGAGCAGTTCTTC. It yields the protein CASSNSGAYNEQFF.

The rearrangement joins TRBV7-2 to TRBJ2-1; 10 bases fit TRBD2. Germline V lookup: CDR1 SGHTA, CDR2 FQGNSA. The trim removed 4 bases at V and 4 bases at J, leaving 4 bases unmatched. This CDR3 has 15 amino acids. CDR3 DNA sequence: TGTGCCAGCAGCTCCAGCGGGGGGGCTTACAATGAGCAGTTCTTC. The encoded protein is CASSSSGGAYNEQFF.

V gene TRBV6-5 combines with J gene TRBJ2-7; D might be TRBD1 (6 bases). The CDR3 loop spans 13 amino acids. With 6 bases removed from V and 5 bases from J, the gap between germline ends came to 14 bases. The V gene's germline CDR1 is MNHEY and CDR2 SVGAGI. The CDR3 DNA is TGTGCCAGCAGCCGACAGGCACTTCACGAGCAGTACTTC. As protein: CASSRQALHEQYF.

The rearrangement uses TRBV19 and TRBJ1-4, with TRBD1 matching over 9 bases. Trimming at V came to 5 bases and at J to 3 bases, leaving 4 bases not matched to a gene. The CDR3 sequence is 15 residues long. In germline, CDR1 is LNHDA, CDR2 SQIVND (reference sequence). The CDR3 protein is CASSLDRGANEKLFF. CDR3 sequence (DNA): TGTGCCAGTAGTCTTGACAGGGGGGCTAATGAAAAACTGTTTTTT.

V is TRBV11-3 and J is TRBJ1-3; no definite D call. This CDR3 is built from 15 residues. V was cut by 2 bases and J by 1 base, with 9 bases left in between. The V gene's germline CDR1 is SGHNT and CDR2 YENEEA. The CDR3 DNA follows: TGTGCCAGCAGCTTAAGTCCGGTATCTGGAAACACCATATATTTT. Encoded protein: CASSLSPVSGNTIYF.

The chain carries TRBV30 and TRBJ1-4; D ambiguous. V lost 2 bases and J lost 2, with 12 bases in between. In germline, CDR1 is GTSNPN, CDR2 SVGIG (reference sequence). The CDR3 contains 15 residues. CDR3: CAWSPGPRTNEKLFF. DNA for the CDR3: TGTGCCTGGAGTCCCGGGCCCCGCACTAATGAAAAACTGTTTTTT.

This clone has a single count. The chain uses TRBV5-4 and TRBJ1-1; D unclear. Germline values: CDR1 SGHNT, CDR2 YYREEE (reference sequence). This CDR3 is 11 amino acids long. Trimming shortened V by 0 bases and J by 6 bases, and 3 bases separated the two germline ends. The CDR3 nucleotides read TGTGCCAGCAGCTTGGGTTCTGAAGCTTTCTTT. Protein sequence: CASSLGSEAFF.

The chain recombines TRBV27 with TRBJ1-6; 8 nucleotides match TRBD1. CDR1 is MNHEY, CDR2 SMNVEV, per germline (reference sequence). This CDR3 contains 18 residues. J gave up 0 bases and V 4 bases, and 8 bases lay outside the gene matches. This CDR3 is CASSYRQGSFSYNSPLHF. The DNA for the CDR3 is TGTGCCAGCAGTTACCGACAGGGGTCCTTCTCCTATAATTCACCCCTCCACTTT.

This chain links TRBV5-4 with TRBJ2-7; maybe TRBD1 (6 bases). CDR1 and CDR2 (germline): SGHNT, YYREEE (reference sequence). The CDR3 spans 14 residues. Trimming left V 2 bases short and J 2 bases short, with 11 bases between. CDR3 DNA sequence: TGTGCCAGCAGCTTCACAGGGAGAACCTACGAGCAGTACTTC. This encodes CASSFTGRTYEQYF.

This chain uses TRBV29-1 with TRBJ1-2; 8 bases are shared with TRBD1. This CDR3 spans 17 amino acids. After removal of 6 bases from V and 3 bases from J, the junction contained 18 bases not matched to a gene. The germline V gene encodes CDR1 SQVTM and CDR2 ANQGSEA. The CDR3 here is CSVFFRGLGTGYYGYTF. The CDR3, as DNA: TGCAGCGTGTTTTTCAGGGGGCTTGGCACAGGGTACTATGGCTACACCTTC.

This chain joins TRBV25-1 and TRBJ1-5, with 8 positions matching TRBD1. CDR1 is MGHDK, CDR2 SYGVNS, per germline. The V and J ends lost 4 bases and 0 bases, in that order; junction bases with no gene match: 8. The CDR3 has 17 amino acids. The CDR3 coding sequence is TGTGCCAGCAGTGGGTGGACAGGGCCTTATAGCAATCAGCCCCAGCATTTT. It codes for CASSGWTGPYSNQPQHF.

This clone was counted once. The chain joins TRBV2 to TRBJ1-5; 7 nucleotides agree with TRBD1. The CDR3 totals 13 residues. The ends lost 3 bases at V and 12 bases at J; junction bases unmatched: 8. The germline V gene has CDR1 SNHLY and CDR2 FYNNEI. The CDR3 sequence: CASSDTRGGFQHF. CDR3 sequence (DNA): TGTGCCAGCAGTGATACCAGGGGGGGGTTCCAGCATTTT. The whole variable domain, remainder taken from reference TRBV2 and TRBJ1-5, is EPEVTQTPSHQVTQMGQEVILRCVPISNHLYFYWYRQILGQKVEFLVSFYNNEISEKSEIFDDQFSVERPDGSNFTLKIRSTKLEDSAMYFCASSDTRGGFQHFGDGTRLSIL.

The rearrangement links TRBV5-1 to TRBJ1-2; TRBD1 aligns across 8 bases. Germline V CDR1 and CDR2: SGHRS, YFSETQ. J was trimmed by 3 bases and V by 0 bases; bases with no gene match: 7. The CDR3 contains 16 residues. Here the CDR3 reads CASSLAGNRGYYGYTF. CDR3 bases: TGCGCCAGCAGCTTGGCCGGCAACAGGGGGTACTATGGCTACACCTTC.

This chain joins TRBV29-1 and TRBJ2-3, with TRBD2 matching 9 bases. The CDR3 spans 17 residues. Germline CDR1 SQVTM, CDR2 ANQGSEA. V shed 3 bases, J shed 2 bases, and the junction held 12 bases outside the gene matches. The CDR3 nucleotides read TGCAGCGTTGACCTTAGCTTTAGCGGGGGTAACACAGATACGCAGTATTTT. This sequence encodes CSVDLSFSGGNTDTQYF.